The 3 T cell receptor beta chains below were found in one sample sequenced in a study of shared T cell receptors in the human thymus. Using immunoSEQ multiplex PCR, the repertoire was profiled, and TCRdb retains in-frame clones only, with some absent. Found here are hundreds of thousands of clones, 80% to 90% of them singletons; the top ten hold under 0.012%. These data also featured in a second study, about human thymus T cells.

The specimen was thymocytes. These receptors came from a girl under three years old with a congenital heart defect.

The J gene is TRBJ1-1, the V gene TRBV19; no clear D. Germline V gene lookup returns CDR1 LNHDA and CDR2 SQIVND (reference sequence). The CDR3 extends over 14 amino acids. V lost 7 bases and J 0 bases, leaving 12 bases between the germline ends. CDR3 nucleotide sequence: TGTGCCAGTACCCGTCAACGGGTGAACACTGAAGCTTTCTTT. Amino acid sequence: CASTRQRVNTEAFF.

The gene calls are TRBV7-9 and TRBJ2-7; TRBD2 is a possible D gene (7 bases). CDR1 is SEHNR and CDR2 is FQNEAQ in the germline V gene (reference sequence). This CDR3 contains 15 residues. V lost 7 bases to trimming and J lost 3 bases, with 19 bases between them. The CDR3: CASTPPGGNFYEQYF. Here the CDR3 DNA reads TGTGCCAGCACCCCTCCGGGGGGCAATTTCTACGAGCAGTACTTC.

The rearrangement uses TRBV27 and TRBJ1-2, with 9 bases aligning to TRBD1. V shed 4 bases and J 5 bases; nucleotides not matched to a gene: 8. The CDR3 is 15 residues long. CDR1 is MNHEY and CDR2 is SMNVEV in the germline V gene (reference sequence). DNA of the CDR3: TGTGCCAGCAGTTCGAAACAGGGGGCGGGATATGGCTACACCTTC. It codes for CASSSKQGAGYGYTF.